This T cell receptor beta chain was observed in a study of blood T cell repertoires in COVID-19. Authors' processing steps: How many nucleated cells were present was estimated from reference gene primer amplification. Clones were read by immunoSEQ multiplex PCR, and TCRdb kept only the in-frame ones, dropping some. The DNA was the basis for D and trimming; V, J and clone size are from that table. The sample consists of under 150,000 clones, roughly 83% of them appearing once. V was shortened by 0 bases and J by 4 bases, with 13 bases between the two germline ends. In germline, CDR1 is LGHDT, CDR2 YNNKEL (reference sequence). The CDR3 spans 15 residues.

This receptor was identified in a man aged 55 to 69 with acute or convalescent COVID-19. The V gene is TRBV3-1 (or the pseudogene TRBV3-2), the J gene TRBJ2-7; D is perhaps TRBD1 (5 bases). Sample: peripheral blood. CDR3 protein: CASSQEATAKYEQYF. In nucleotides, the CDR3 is TGTGCCAGCAGCCAAGAGGCGACAGCAAAATACGAGCAGTACTTC.